The 30 T cell receptor beta chains given below trace back to one sample, sequenced in a study of blood T cell repertoires in COVID-19. This table comes from immunoSEQ multiplex PCR, and its TCRdb copy is limited to in-frame clones, with some not included. The table lists over 50,000 clones, about 90% of them singletons. Sequencing was carried out using peripheral blood. Receptors were obtained from a human donor in a cohort sampled during active COVID-19.

The sample holds a few counts of this clone. This chain uses TRBV5-6 with TRBJ2-2; 7 positions agree with TRBD2. V lost 0 bases and J lost 1; bases outside the gene matches: 3. CDR3 length: 16 amino acids. In germline, CDR1 is SGHDT, CDR2 YYEEEE. The CDR3 bases are TGTGCCAGCAGCTTGGGAAGCGGGGTGAACACCGGGGAGCTGTTTTTT. Protein product: CASSLGSGVNTGELFF.

This clone was seen more than once but under ten times. The chain has TRBV7-9 and TRBJ2-7; a possible D gene is TRBD2 (6 bases). Trimming pared 3 bases from V and 2 bases from J, leaving 11 bases between. This CDR3 has 14 residues. Germline values: CDR1 SEHNR, CDR2 FQNEAQ (reference sequence). This CDR3 reads CASSFSRLAYEQYF. Written as DNA, the CDR3 is TGTGCCAGCAGCTTCTCTAGACTAGCCTACGAGCAGTACTTC.

The chain employs TRBV7-2 and TRBJ1-1; D possibly corresponds to TRBD1 (6 bases). Trimming cost V 2 bases and J 1 base, with 14 bases left between them. CDR1 and CDR2 from the germline V gene are SGHTA and FQGNSA. CDR3 length: 16 residues. The DNA of the CDR3 is TGTGCCAGCAGCTTACTTGCCAGGGGTACGAACACTGAAGCTTTCTTT. It specifies CASSLLARGTNTEAFF.

The count of this clone is one. The chain joins TRBV7-6 to TRBJ2-3, with D possibly being TRBD2 (6 bases). The CDR3 is 15 residues long. The V gene lost 8 bases and the J gene lost 5 bases, with 20 bases spanning the gap. Germline values: CDR1 SGHVS, CDR2 FNYEAQ. CDR3 bases: TGTGCCAGCTCGATAACCCCCGTGGGGGGAGATACGCAGTATTTT. Translating gives CASSITPVGGDTQYF. Full variable domain (missing parts from reference TRBV7-6 and TRBJ2-3): GAGVSQSPRYKVTKRGQDVALRCDPISGHVSLYWYRQALGQGPEFLTYFNYEAQQDKSGLPNDRFSAERPEGSISTLTIQRTEQRDSAMYRCASSITPVGGDTQYFGPGTRLTVL.

In its sample, this clone was seen once. The gene calls are TRBV5-1 and TRBJ1-2; 7 bases are shared with TRBD1. This CDR3 has 14 amino acids. Trimming at V came to 1 base and at J to 5 bases, leaving 5 bases not matched to a gene. Germline V gene lookup returns CDR1 SGHRS and CDR2 YFSETQ. The CDR3 protein is CASSLQGELYGYTF. CDR3 nucleotides: TGCGCCAGCAGCTTGCAGGGGGAACTGTATGGCTACACCTTC.

The chain uses TRBV3-1 (or the pseudogene TRBV3-2) and TRBJ1-1, with D possibly matching TRBD1 (6 bases). Germline values: CDR1 LGHDT, CDR2 YNNKEL (reference sequence). The CDR3 runs to 14 residues. V was clipped by 0 bases and J by 10 bases, with 15 bases between them. CDR3 protein: CASSQDWGGHGAFF. DNA for the CDR3: TGTGCCAGCAGCCAAGATTGGGGGGGCCATGGAGCTTTCTTT.

The chain joins TRBV7-2 to TRBJ2-1; 9 bases match TRBD2. The CDR3 covers 15 residues. Germline CDR1 and CDR2: SGHTA and FQGNSA. The J segment lost 4 bases and the V segment lost 5 bases, leaving 6 bases of the junction unmatched. In nucleotides, the CDR3 is TGTGCCAGCAGCATTAGCGGGGGCCTTTACAATGAGCAGTTCTTC. This translates into CASSISGGLYNEQFF.

This chain links TRBV7-9 with TRBJ2-7, with no clear D. In germline, CDR1 is SEHNR, CDR2 FQNEAQ (reference sequence). V lost 5 bases to trimming and J lost 5 bases, with 10 bases between them. The CDR3 runs 12 residues. For the CDR3, the DNA is TGTGCCAGCAGCCCGCAGATGGACGAGCAGTACTTC. Translating gives CASSPQMDEQYF.

The rearrangement links TRBV27 to TRBJ1-4; D perhaps matches TRBD1 (5 bases). Trimming shortened V by 5 bases and J by 4 bases, and 8 bases separated the two germline ends. Germline-derived CDR1 and CDR2 are MNHEY and SMNVEV (reference sequence). The CDR3 has 13 amino acids. CDR3 in DNA: TGTGCCAGCAGTCTGACAGTTAATGAAAAACTGTTTTTT. It codes for CASSLTVNEKLFF.

The gene calls are TRBV30 and TRBJ2-6; TRBD1 matches 7 bases. Germline CDR1 GTSNPN, CDR2 SVGIG (reference sequence). This CDR3 has 17 amino acids. Trimming at V came to 3 bases and at J to 0 bases, leaving 8 bases not matched to a gene. The CDR3 region has the DNA TGTGCCTGGAGGCGAGACAGGGCTCGCTCTGGGGCCAACGTCCTGACTTTC. Translated: CAWRRDRARSGANVLTF.

The rearrangement joins TRBV6-2 or TRBV6-3 to TRBJ2-7; 8 positions agree with TRBD2. Germline V gene sequence: CDR1 MNHEY, CDR2 SVGEGT. The CDR3 has 15 residues. V gave up 6 bases and J gave up 3 bases; unmatched junction bases: 10. The CDR3 region is CASSPILSGSYEQYF. The DNA of the CDR3 is TGTGCCAGCAGCCCCATATTAAGCGGGAGCTACGAGCAGTACTTC.

This chain uses TRBV7-8 with TRBJ2-4; 7 nucleotides agree with TRBD1. V gave up 0 bases and J gave up 8 bases; unmatched junction bases: 7. CDR3 length: 15 residues. Looked up from germline, CDR1 is SGHVS and CDR2 is FQNEAQ. This CDR3 reads CASSLAGQTEDIQYF. The CDR3 nucleotides read TGTGCCAGCAGCTTAGCGGGACAGACCGAGGACATTCAGTACTTC.

The rearrangement links TRBV10-3 to TRBJ1-3; TRBD1 matches at 7 bases. The CDR3 is 12 residues long. Trimming cost V 11 bases and J 2 bases; bases outside gene matches: 3. Germline lookup yields CDR1 ENHRY and CDR2 SYGVKD. The chain's CDR3 is CAGGQPGNTIYF. The CDR3 region has the DNA TGTGCCGGGGGACAGCCTGGAAACACCATATATTTT.

V is TRBV3-1 (or the pseudogene TRBV3-2) and J is TRBJ2-5, with 7 nucleotides matching TRBD2. Unmatched junction bases numbered 3, after V lost 1 base and J lost 4 bases. CDR1 and CDR2 (germline): LGHDT, YNNKEL (reference sequence). CDR3 size: 14 residues. This CDR3 is CASSQGGGGETQYF. CDR3 nucleotides: TGTGCCAGCAGCCAAGGAGGCGGGGGAGAGACCCAGTACTTC.

The chain links TRBV6-5 to TRBJ1-5; no clear D. Germline V CDR1 and CDR2: MNHEY, SVGAGI. Trimming took 5 bases from V and 7 from J, leaving 12 bases between them. The CDR3 spans 13 residues. CDR3 in amino acids: CASSPWTGQPQHF. Written as DNA, the CDR3 is TGTGCCAGCAGTCCATGGACGGGACAGCCCCAGCATTTT.

The V and J genes are TRBV4-1 and TRBJ2-7; TRBD1 agrees at 7 bases. Looked up from germline, CDR1 is MGHRA and CDR2 is YSYEKL. With V trimmed by 5 bases and J by 5 bases, 6 bases remained unmatched. CDR3 size: 13 residues. The DNA for the CDR3 is TGCGCCAGCAGCTACAGAGGGGGCGACGAGCAGTACTTC. It codes for CASSYRGGDEQYF.

The chain is built from TRBV4-1 and TRBJ1-4; a possible D gene is TRBD1 (5 bases). CDR1 MGHRA and CDR2 YSYEKL come from the germline V gene. Trimming took off 0 bases at V and 8 bases at J, with 13 bases between the two ends. The CDR3 is made up of 15 amino acids. CDR3 DNA: TGCGCCAGCAGCCAAGATATTCGACAGCAGGAAAAACTGTTTTTT. Protein product: CASSQDIRQQEKLFF.

This clone was detected once. The chain has TRBV4-2 and TRBJ2-7; 8 bases fit TRBD2. With 0 bases clipped from V and 1 base from J, the junction kept 8 bases outside the gene matches. Germline-derived CDR1 and CDR2 are LGHNA and YNFKEQ. The CDR3 spans 17 residues. The CDR3 region is CASSQESGIAGSYEQYF. The CDR3, as DNA: TGTGCCAGCAGCCAAGAAAGTGGGATAGCGGGATCCTACGAGCAGTACTTC.

CDR3 amino acids: CASSPGQGLGTDTQYF. CDR3 nucleotide sequence: TGTGCCAGCAGCCCAGGGCAAGGGCTCGGCACAGATACGCAGTATTTT. The genes are TRBV9 and TRBJ2-3, with TRBD1 as a possible D gene (5 bases). The germline V gene encodes CDR1 SGDLS and CDR2 YYNGEE. The CDR3 spans 16 residues. V gave up 4 bases and J gave up 1 base, with 16 bases separating them.

The chain recombines TRBV29-1 with TRBJ1-2, with D perhaps TRBD1 (5 bases). The CDR3 spans 13 residues. V shed 6 bases and J shed 4 bases, with 15 bases lying between them. The germline CDR1 and CDR2 sequences are SQVTM and ANQGSEA. CDR3 nucleotide sequence: TGCAGCGTCCTCAATCGGGGGGTCTATGGCTACACCTTC. It is translated as CSVLNRGVYGYTF.

The chain has TRBV5-4 and TRBJ2-1; D not resolved. CDR1 and CDR2 from the germline V gene are SGHNT and YYREEE (reference sequence). The CDR3 contains 15 residues. The V and J ends lost 2 bases and 7 bases respectively, with 16 bases between them. CDR3 sequence (DNA): TGTGCCAGCAGCTTTTACCCGGGTCCCGAGAATGAGCAGTTCTTC. Its translation is CASSFYPGPENEQFF.

This rearrangement joins TRBV5-4 to TRBJ2-7; D is possibly TRBD2 (7 bases). V was trimmed by 0 bases and J by 3 bases, leaving 13 bases between them. The V gene's germline CDR1 is SGHNT and CDR2 YYREEE (reference sequence). The CDR3 extends over 15 amino acids. The CDR3 DNA follows: TGTGCCAGCAGCTTGGCTGGCGGGGGCCGCTACGAGCAGTACTTC. The encoded protein is CASSLAGGGRYEQYF.

V is TRBV6-2 or TRBV6-3 and J is TRBJ2-4; 12 nucleotides agree with TRBD2. Germline V gene sequence: CDR1 MNHEY, CDR2 SVGEGT. This CDR3 contains 16 residues. The trim removed 5 bases at V and 8 bases at J, leaving 10 bases unmatched. CDR3 loop: CASSQLLAGGADIQYF. The CDR3 bases are TGTGCCAGCAGTCAACTCCTAGCGGGGGGGGCTGACATTCAGTACTTC.

The V and J genes are TRBV6-5 and TRBJ1-1, with D possibly TRBD1 on 6 matching bases. The length of the CDR3 is 14 residues. Looked up from germline, CDR1 is MNHEY and CDR2 is SVGAGI. V was cut by 7 bases and J by 0 bases, with 12 bases left in between. The CDR3 is CASTVGGMNTEAFF. CDR3 DNA: TGTGCCAGCACGGTAGGGGGAATGAACACTGAAGCTTTCTTT.

The rearrangement uses TRBV19 and TRBJ2-3; weak D call: TRBD2 (5 bases). Germline V lookup: CDR1 LNHDA, CDR2 SQIVND (reference sequence). Trimming cost V 7 bases and J 4 bases, with 9 bases left between them. The CDR3 runs to 12 residues. This CDR3 reads CASIGSADTQYF. The CDR3 coding sequence is TGTGCCAGTATTGGGAGCGCAGATACGCAGTATTTT.

The rearrangement links TRBV7-9 to TRBJ2-5; D is unclear. The germline V and J ends were trimmed by 7 bases and 4 bases, with 16 bases remaining between them. The CDR3 is 14 residues long. The germline V gene encodes CDR1 SEHNR and CDR2 FQNEAQ (reference sequence). The CDR3 spells CASTPTASSETQYF. The CDR3 DNA is TGTGCCAGCACCCCTACCGCCTCGTCAGAGACCCAGTACTTC.

This clone was observed a few times. The chain has TRBV7-9 and TRBJ1-4; D gene uncertain. The germline gives CDR1 SEHNR, CDR2 FQNEAQ (reference sequence). This CDR3 region has 15 residues. With 4 bases removed from V and 0 bases from J, the gap between germline ends came to 9 bases. CDR3 DNA sequence: TGTGCCAGCAGCTCAATTGGAGCAACTAATGAAAAACTGTTTTTT. Translating gives CASSSIGATNEKLFF.

The chain has TRBV7-6 and TRBJ2-6; tentative D call: TRBD2 (6 bases). The germline gives CDR1 SGHVS, CDR2 FNYEAQ. The CDR3 contains 15 residues. V was clipped by 3 bases and J by 2 bases, with 8 bases between them. CDR3 residues: CASSLGLPGANVLTF. DNA for the CDR3: TGTGCCAGCAGCTTGGGACTGCCTGGGGCCAACGTCCTGACTTTC. Looking up the rest from reference TRBV7-6 and TRBJ2-6 gives the full variable domain: GAGVSQSPRYKVTKRGQDVALRCDPISGHVSLYWYRQALGQGPEFLTYFNYEAQQDKSGLPNDRFSAERPEGSISTLTIQRTEQRDSAMYRCASSLGLPGANVLTFGAGSRLTVL.

The J gene is TRBJ2-5, the V gene TRBV11-2; D uncertain. The CDR3 extends over 15 amino acids. Germline values: CDR1 SGHAT, CDR2 FQNNGV. V was trimmed by 2 bases and J by 4 bases, leaving 14 bases between them. This CDR3 is CASSLRLASLETQYF. CDR3 nucleotides: TGTGCCAGCAGCTTACGTCTGGCATCGCTAGAGACCCAGTACTTC.

The V gene is TRBV19, the J gene TRBJ1-5; the match to TRBD1 covers 7 bases. Per the germline V gene, CDR1 is LNHDA and CDR2 is SQIVND (reference sequence). The CDR3 has 14 residues. Trimming cost V 7 bases and J 3 bases; bases outside gene matches: 6. CDR3 sequence reads: CASTLTGVNQPQHF. DNA of the CDR3: TGTGCCAGTACCTTAACAGGGGTCAATCAGCCCCAGCATTTT.